What follows is one TCR beta chain and its context. The data stem from a study of blood T cell repertoires in COVID-19. Study at large: The analysed material was cDNA or gDNA that came from T cells, B-cell-depleted T cells, or PBMCs.

The germline V and J ends were trimmed by 3 bases and 3 bases, with 17 bases remaining between them. The germline CDR1 and CDR2 sequences are SNHLY and FYNNEI. The CDR3 has 16 residues. Only in-frame clones appear in the TCRdb table, and some are missing; sequencing was by immunoSEQ multiplex PCR. This table has 200,000 to 250,000 clones, 84% appearing once. Specimen: peripheral blood. The chain is built from TRBV2 and TRBJ1-1, with D possibly being TRBD1 (6 bases). The sequence derives from a woman aged 55-70 years who had recovered from COVID-19. The CDR3 DNA reads as TGTGCCAGCAGTGAGTCCGGGGGGCGCGGAGACACTGAAGCTTTCTTT. Protein product: CASSESGGRGDTEAFF.